Following are 17 T cell receptor beta chains from one sample sequenced in a study of CD8+CD57+ T cells in acquired aplastic anemia. Previously, flow cytometry had revealed CD8+CD57+ cell expansion in the patients chosen for sequencing. Profiles of TCR beta VDJ and CDR3 were generated from a genomic DNA template. TCRdb independently ran MiXCR on the reads; one entry per CDR3 protein. The table has under 500,000 distinct CDR3 sequences, approximately 33% seen once. The sequencing sample was made of sorted CD4+, CD8+, or CD8+CD57+ T cells (not recorded which) from PBMCs. Receptors originate from a human donor with aplastic anemia.

This chain joins TRBV30 and TRBJ2-7; TRBD1 aligns across 7 bases. CDR1 and CDR2 (germline): GTSNPN, SVGIG (reference sequence). This CDR3 comprises 13 residues. J gave up 4 bases and V 5 bases, and 8 bases lay outside the gene matches. CDR3 sequence reads: CAWGREQGYEQYF. CDR3 coding DNA: TGTGCCTGGGGCAGGGAACAGGGGTACGAGCAGTACTTC.

This clonotype was found a few times. Its ends do not fully match the called genes, so a read error is possible. The chain has TRBV7-7 and TRBJ2-2; D is uncertain. Germline V gene lookup returns CDR1 SSHAT and CDR2 FNYEAQ (reference sequence). This CDR3 contains 14 residues. The CDR3 region has the DNA TGTGCTAGCAGCCCCACCGAAGGGTCCGGGGAGCTGTTTTTT. Protein sequence: CASSPTEGSGELFF. The entire variable domain, with the rest obtained from reference TRBV7-7 and TRBJ2-2, is as follows: GAGVSQSPRYKVTKRGQDVTLRCDPISSHATLYWYQQALGQGPEFLTYFNYEAQPDKSGLPSDRFSAERPEGSISTLTIQRTEQRDSAMYRCASSPTEGSGELFFGEGSRLTVL.

The CDR3: CASSLVAGASYEQYF. The CDR3, as DNA: TGTGCCAGCAGCTTAGTTGCCGGAGCCTCCTACGAGCAGTACTTC. The chain is built from TRBV7-6 and TRBJ2-7; D not certain. CDR3 length equals 15 residues. The germline V gene encodes CDR1 SGHVS and CDR2 FNYEAQ. Trimming stripped 1 base from V and 0 bases from J, with 10 bases between.

V is TRBV12-3 or TRBV12-4 and J is TRBJ2-7, with a possible D match to TRBD1 (5 bases). With 11 bases removed from V and 0 bases from J, the gap between germline ends came to 17 bases. This CDR3 has 14 residues. The CDR3 DNA reads TGTGCCTCTCGACGGTGGGGCGGCTCCTACGAGCAGTACTTC. It translates to CASRRWGGSYEQYF.

V is TRBV19 and J is TRBJ1-2; D not certain. Germline CDR1 LNHDA, CDR2 SQIVND (reference sequence). Trimming left V 5 bases short and J 2 bases short, with 21 bases between. This CDR3 comprises 17 residues. The DNA of the CDR3 is TGTGCCAGTAGTTACCTCTTGACCGCCGTGGGAAACTATGGCTACACCTTC. Translation: CASSYLLTAVGNYGYTF.

This clonotype was counted many times. The chain combines TRBV4-3 with TRBJ2-7; D remains ambiguous. The germline V gene has CDR1 LGHNA and CDR2 YSLEER. Trimming stripped 1 base from V and 0 bases from J, with 10 bases between. The CDR3 extends over 15 amino acids. The CDR3 sequence: CASSQVNGDSYEQYF. The CDR3 region has the DNA TGCGCCAGCAGCCAAGTGAACGGTGACTCCTACGAGCAGTACTTC.

V is TRBV10-3 and J is TRBJ1-5, with D possibly TRBD1 on 6 matching bases. Per the germline V gene, CDR1 is ENHRY and CDR2 is SYGVKD. This CDR3 contains 15 residues. Trimming took off 7 bases at V and 1 base at J, with 14 bases between the two ends. Written as DNA, the CDR3 is TGTGCCATCAACCTAGCGGGGGGCAGCAATCAGCCCCAGCATTTT. This encodes CAINLAGGSNQPQHF.

Turning to this clonotype: A much larger clone differs from this one at a single base, so this may be a read error. The chain recombines TRBV11-1 with TRBJ1-2; D is possibly TRBD1 (6 bases). This CDR3 has 16 amino acids. V lost 0 bases, J lost 2 bases, and 13 bases lay in between. The germline V gene has CDR1 SGHAT and CDR2 FQDESV (reference sequence). The CDR3, as DNA: TGTGCCAGCAGCTTAGCCAACGGGACAACCAACTATGGCTACACCTTC. As protein: CASSLANGTTNYGYTF.

The sample holds many counts of this clonotype. The chain uses TRBV20-1 and TRBJ1-6; D not certain. Germline V gene data show CDR1 as DFQATT and CDR2 as SNEGSKA (reference sequence). The V end lost 2 bases, the J end lost 4 bases, and 6 bases lay between the germline ends. The CDR3 covers 13 residues. Here the CDR3 DNA reads TGCAGTGCTAGATCTTTTTATAATTCACCCCTCCACTTT. It encodes CSARSFYNSPLHF.

The chain has TRBV2 and TRBJ2-2; possibly TRBD1 or TRBD2 for D (5 bases each). This CDR3 is built from 16 residues. CDR1 and CDR2 from the germline V gene are SNHLY and FYNNEI. V was shortened by 8 bases and J by 1 base, with 17 bases between the two germline ends. The CDR3 reads CASSPPGPVNTGELFF. As DNA, the CDR3 is TGTGCCAGCTCACCACCGGGGCCGGTGAACACCGGGGAGCTGTTTTTT.

This clonotype was detected many times. CDR3 nucleotide sequence: TGTGCCAGTAGTATCGGTGGGGGGCATGAGACCCAGTACTTC. Amino acids: CASSIGGGHETQYF. The chain uses TRBV19 and TRBJ2-5; tentatively, D is TRBD1 or TRBD2 (6 bases each). CDR1 and CDR2 (germline): LNHDA, SQIVND (reference sequence). The V end was cut by 3 bases, the J end by 5 bases, with 13 bases between. CDR3 length: 14 amino acids.

This clonotype appeared a few times. This sequence joins TRBV10-3 and TRBJ2-7; the match to TRBD1 covers 7 bases. CDR1 is ENHRY, CDR2 SYGVKD, per germline. The CDR3 extends over 15 amino acids. J was trimmed by 6 bases and V by 8 bases; bases with no gene match: 16. The DNA of the CDR3 is TGTGCCATCGATCAGCATGGGCAGGGGGTAAGCGAGCAGTACTTC. This translates into CAIDQHGQGVSEQYF.

The chain has TRBV27 and TRBJ1-1; tentatively, D is TRBD1 (5 bases). V was cut by 5 bases and J by 10 bases, with 20 bases left in between. CDR3 size: 14 residues. Per germline, CDR1 MNHEY and CDR2 SMNVEV (reference sequence). CDR3 in amino acids: CASSGTGTLFGAFF. Written as DNA, the CDR3 is TGTGCCAGCAGTGGCACCGGGACTCTCTTTGGAGCTTTCTTT.

Comment on this clonotype: The junction shows a germline mismatch at one end, possibly a read error. This rearrangement joins TRBV2 to TRBJ1-1; no clear D gene. CDR1 and CDR2 (germline): SNHLY, FYNNEI. CDR3 length: 15 residues. CDR3 sequence reads: CASSSYGGINTEAFF. The CDR3, as DNA: TGTGCCAGCAGTTCTTACGGAGGGATTAACACTGAGGCTTTCTTT.

The V call is TRBV19, the J call TRBJ1-5, with D uncertain. CDR3 length equals 19 residues. Germline V gene data show CDR1 as LNHDA and CDR2 as SQIVND (reference sequence). V was shortened by 5 bases and J by 3 bases, with 26 bases between the two germline ends. CDR3 sequence (DNA): TGTGCCAGTAGTTCAAGTGCGGATAGTTTGGACCTATACAATCAGCCCCAGCATTTT. This sequence encodes CASSSSADSLDLYNQPQHF.

This chain connects TRBV12-3 or TRBV12-4 to TRBJ1-6, with a tentative D call TRBD1 (5 bases). The CDR3 runs to 14 residues. Trimming shortened V by 6 bases and J by 9 bases, and 15 bases separated the two germline ends. The CDR3 reads CASSLGLGGSPLHF. In DNA, the CDR3 is TGTGCCAGCAGCTTGGGCTTGGGGGGTTCACCCCTCCACTTT.

In this sample, this clonotype turned up many times. V usage is TRBV2 and J usage is TRBJ1-1, with no clear D. CDR3 size: 14 residues. V was clipped by 4 bases and J by 1 base, with 10 bases between them. CDR1 SNHLY and CDR2 FYNNEI come from the germline V gene. The CDR3: CASSAGARNTEAFF. In DNA, the CDR3 is TGTGCCAGCAGTGCCGGCGCCAGGAACACTGAAGCTTTCTTT.